The text below deals with one TCR beta chain. The antigen it binds to is not known. No qualities accompany the bases; no much larger clone lies one base away. This entry belongs to a study of somatic mutations in cytotoxic T cells in rheumatoid arthritis (dated by TCRdb to the late 2010s). About the full investigation: Before any treatment started and right after they were diagnosed, patients gave peripheral blood samples (around 30 ml EDTA). Whether expanded CD8+ T-cell clones in untreated, newly diagnosed rheumatoid arthritis carry somatic mutations was the study question, and clonality was characterized with TCRB deep sequencing. A FACSAria II or Sony SH800 was used to flow-sort some V beta antibody-stained T-cell populations at nearly 100% purity, and TCRB sequencing was also done on sorted V beta1+ cells. TCRB deep sequencing covered roughly 60 patients with rheumatoid arthritis along with 15 to 25 healthy controls. The median ages of the patient and control groups were essentially identical. Overall results and qualifications from the work: The expanded CD8+ clones had unknown antigen targets, and not appearing in virus-specific databases did not rule out that they were virus-specific. The largest CD8+ clone made up more than 20% of CD8+ cells in about an eighth of the roughly 65 patients, and blood and synovial fluid shared several identical CD8+ TCRB sequences. In patients, CD8+ clonality rose with age (Spearman r ≈ 0.49), which was not the case in healthy controls. CD8+ T-cell clonality in rheumatoid arthritis patients was not significantly different from that in age-matched healthy controls. The finding that TRBV07 was slightly underrepresented in patients was left unadjusted for multiple comparisons.

There are 14 amino acids in the CDR3, from cysteine to phenylalanine inclusive. The DNA shown is the 42-base CDR3, in frame from base 1. CDR1 and CDR2, looked up from the germline V gene, are MNHEY and SVGAGI. V is pared back by 8 bases and J by 2 bases, with 16 bases lying between the germline termini. TCRB CDR3 sequencing used the immunoSEQ assay on genomic DNA. As for how the authors treated the data: Patient CD8+ clones larger than 1% were compared against published virus-specific TCRB sequences, and only a few matched. The analyses included only productive TCRB rearrangements. Defining a clone by its unique TCRB CDR3 sequence, the study calculated clonality as a productive clonality index derived from Shannon entropy. The template counts of each clone relative to the total templates per sample were used to calculate repertoire overlap between two samples. A correlation with a Spearman r of about 0.57 was found between V-gene usage by flow cytometry and V-gene usage by TCRB sequencing. TCRdb mirrors the immuneACCESS table, restricted to in-frame sequences. Some clones are absent from its copies; in checked studies, under half trace to an unresolved V gene, and the reason for the others is unknown. V, J and clone size are taken as reported in that table, and D and trimming were inferred from the DNA itself. This sample gives 2,000 to 3,000 clones in total; about three quarters of them show up just once. Around 44% of the sample rests with the top ten.

Positive magnetic bead selection on an AutoMACS was used to isolate CD4+ and CD8+ cells, with flow cytometry used to check purity. After a first flow cytometry screen using a TCR V beta antibody panel, clonal expansions were characterized through TCRB deep sequencing of sorted CD8+ fractions. Peripheral blood mononuclear cells were obtained using density gradient separation with Ficoll-Paque PLUS. Using Nucleospin Tissue or Tissue XS kits, DNA was extracted from CD4-enriched, CD8-enriched or PBMC samples, with quantification by a Qubit 2.0 fluorometer. The clonotype was recovered from a man aged 65 to 79 with rheumatoid arthritis. Sequencing was done on a sample of CD8+ T cells sorted from blood. This chain is built from TRBV6-5 and TRBJ2-7, and TRBD1 may be the D gene, going by 6 matching bases. The DNA is TGTGCCAGCGCATCAGGGGTAGCTCCCTACGAGCAGTACTTC. Protein translation: CASASGVAPYEQYF.